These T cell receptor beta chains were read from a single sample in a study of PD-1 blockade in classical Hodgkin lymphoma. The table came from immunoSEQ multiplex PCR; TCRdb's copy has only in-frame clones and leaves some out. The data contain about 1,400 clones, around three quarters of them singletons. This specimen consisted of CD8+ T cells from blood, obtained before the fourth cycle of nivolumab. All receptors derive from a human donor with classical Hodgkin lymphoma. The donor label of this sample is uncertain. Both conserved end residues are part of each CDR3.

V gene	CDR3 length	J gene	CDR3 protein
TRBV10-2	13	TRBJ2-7	CASSVGSYDEQYF
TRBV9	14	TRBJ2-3	CASALWGTTDTQYF
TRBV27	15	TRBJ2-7	CASSLSSPGVYEQYF
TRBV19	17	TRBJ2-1	CASSMTSGSYRHNEQFF
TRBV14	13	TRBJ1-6	CASSPRGNSPLHF
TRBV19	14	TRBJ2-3	CASSIAGTADTQYF
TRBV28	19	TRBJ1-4	CASSPLTDRSGIPDEKLFF
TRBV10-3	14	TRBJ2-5	CAISGEDREETQYF
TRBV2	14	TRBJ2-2	CASSGDGNTGELFF
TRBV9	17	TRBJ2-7	CASSPRQTGLIAYEQYF
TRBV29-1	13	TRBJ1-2	CSVQTGVNYGYTF
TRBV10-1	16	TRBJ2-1	CASSEGLAGIYNEQFF
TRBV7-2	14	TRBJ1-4	CASSRTAPNEKLFF
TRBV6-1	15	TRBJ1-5	CASSEPGFSNQPQHF
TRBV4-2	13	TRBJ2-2	CASSQESAGELFF
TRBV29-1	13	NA	CSVVRGNTYEQYF
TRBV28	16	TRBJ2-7	CARRSGTRGGAGEQYF
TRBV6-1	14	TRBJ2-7	CASSGGLGSSEQYF
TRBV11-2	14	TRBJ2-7	CASSLAGDPYEQYF
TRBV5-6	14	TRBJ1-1	CASSPLSVNTEAFF
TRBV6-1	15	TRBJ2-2	CASSENPGGTGELFF
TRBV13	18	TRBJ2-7	CASSLAGTSGNFFYEQYF
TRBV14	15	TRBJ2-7	CASSQDLFWTYEQYF
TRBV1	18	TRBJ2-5	CTSSQDPPLRGGRETQYF
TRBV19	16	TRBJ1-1	CASGGPGGRMNTEAFF
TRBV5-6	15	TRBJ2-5	CASSLLGGAGETQYF
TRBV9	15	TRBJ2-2	CASSVEGRDTGELFF
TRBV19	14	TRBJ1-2	CASSGWQLNYGYTF
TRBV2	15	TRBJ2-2	CASIIGTGSAGELFF
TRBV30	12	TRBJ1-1	CAWLQRNTEAFF
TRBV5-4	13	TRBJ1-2	CASSGGSDYGYTF
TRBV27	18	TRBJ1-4	CASSLSIGQGAFVEKLFF